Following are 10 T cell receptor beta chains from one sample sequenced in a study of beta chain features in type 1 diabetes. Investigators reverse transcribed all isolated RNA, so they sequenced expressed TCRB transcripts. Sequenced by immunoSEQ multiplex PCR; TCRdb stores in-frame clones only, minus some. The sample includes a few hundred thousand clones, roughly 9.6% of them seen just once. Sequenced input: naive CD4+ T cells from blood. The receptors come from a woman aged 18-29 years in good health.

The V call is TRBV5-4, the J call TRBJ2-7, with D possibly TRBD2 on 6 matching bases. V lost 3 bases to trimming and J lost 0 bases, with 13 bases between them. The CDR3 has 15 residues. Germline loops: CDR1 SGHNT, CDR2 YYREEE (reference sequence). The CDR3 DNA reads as TGTGCCAGCAGCTCCTTTGCGGGACCCTCCTACGAGCAGTACTTC. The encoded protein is CASSSFAGPSYEQYF.

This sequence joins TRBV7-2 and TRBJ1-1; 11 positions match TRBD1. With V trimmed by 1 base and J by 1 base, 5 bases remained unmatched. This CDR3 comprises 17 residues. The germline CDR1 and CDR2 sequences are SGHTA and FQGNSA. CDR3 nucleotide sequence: TGTGCCAGCAGCTTAGGGACAGGGGGCGGGAAGAACACTGAAGCTTTCTTT. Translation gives CASSLGTGGGKNTEAFF.

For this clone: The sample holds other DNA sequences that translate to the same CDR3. CDR3 nucleotide sequence: TGCAGCGTTGAAGGGGGACTTTCGAACACTGAAGCTTTCTTT. The encoded protein is CSVEGGLSNTEAFF. V usage is TRBV29-1 and J usage is TRBJ1-1; perhaps TRBD1 as D (5 bases). The CDR3 is made up of 14 amino acids. The V end lost 1 base, the J end lost 1 base, and 10 bases lay between the germline ends. The germline gives CDR1 SQVTM, CDR2 ANQGSEA.

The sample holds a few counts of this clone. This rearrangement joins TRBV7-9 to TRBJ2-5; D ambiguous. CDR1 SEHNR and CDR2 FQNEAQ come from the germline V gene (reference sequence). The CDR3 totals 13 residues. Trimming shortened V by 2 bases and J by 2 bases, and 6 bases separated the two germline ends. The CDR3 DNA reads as TGTGCCAGCAGCTTAAGCGTACAAGAGACCCAGTACTTC. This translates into CASSLSVQETQYF.

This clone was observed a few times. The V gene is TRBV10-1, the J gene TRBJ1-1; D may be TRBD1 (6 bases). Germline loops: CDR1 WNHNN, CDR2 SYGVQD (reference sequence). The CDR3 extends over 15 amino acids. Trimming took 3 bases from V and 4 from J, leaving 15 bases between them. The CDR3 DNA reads TGCGCCAGCAGTGACCGCTCACAGGGAAGCACTGAAGCTTTCTTT. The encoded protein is CASSDRSQGSTEAFF.

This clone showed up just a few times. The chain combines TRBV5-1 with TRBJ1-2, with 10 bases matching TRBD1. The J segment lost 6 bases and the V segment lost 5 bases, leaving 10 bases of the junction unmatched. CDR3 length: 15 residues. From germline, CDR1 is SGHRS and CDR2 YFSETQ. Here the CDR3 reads CASRSGQGNRHGYTF. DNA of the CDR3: TGCGCCAGCAGGTCGGGACAGGGGAATAGGCATGGCTACACCTTC.

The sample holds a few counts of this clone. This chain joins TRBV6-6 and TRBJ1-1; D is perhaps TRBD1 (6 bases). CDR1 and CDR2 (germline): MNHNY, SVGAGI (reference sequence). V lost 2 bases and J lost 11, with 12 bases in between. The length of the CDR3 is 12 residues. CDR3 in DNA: TGTGCCAGCAGTTACGGGGGCGGGTCGGCTTTCTTT. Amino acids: CASSYGGGSAFF.

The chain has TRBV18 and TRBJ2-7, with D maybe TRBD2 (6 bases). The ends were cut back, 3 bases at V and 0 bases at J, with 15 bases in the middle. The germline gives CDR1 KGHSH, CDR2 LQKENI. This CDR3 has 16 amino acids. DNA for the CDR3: TGTGCCAGCTCACCCGGGGCACGGGGGAGCTCCTACGAGCAGTACTTC. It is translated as CASSPGARGSSYEQYF. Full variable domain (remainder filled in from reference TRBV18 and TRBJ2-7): NAGVMQNPRHLVRRRGQEARLRCSPMKGHSHVYWYRQLPEEGLKFMVYLQKENIIDESGMPKERFSAEFPKEGPSILRIQQVVRGDSAAYFCASSPGARGSSYEQYFGPGTRLTVT.

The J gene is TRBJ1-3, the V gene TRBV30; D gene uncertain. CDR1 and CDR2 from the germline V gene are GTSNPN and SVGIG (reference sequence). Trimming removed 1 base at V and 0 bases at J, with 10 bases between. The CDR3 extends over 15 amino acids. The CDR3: CAWSAGFGSGNTIYF. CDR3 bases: TGTGCCTGGAGTGCGGGATTCGGCTCTGGAAACACCATATATTTT.

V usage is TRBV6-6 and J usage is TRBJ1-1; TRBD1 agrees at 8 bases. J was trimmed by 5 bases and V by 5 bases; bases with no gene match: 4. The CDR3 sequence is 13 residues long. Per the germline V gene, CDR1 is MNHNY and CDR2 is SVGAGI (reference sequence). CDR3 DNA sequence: TGTGCCAGCAGTCCGCGGACAGGGACTGAAGCTTTCTTT. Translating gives CASSPRTGTEAFF.